The TCR beta chain described here comes from a study of shared clonotypes between healthy human individuals. Study as a whole: Donors were a couple of women and three men aged 18 to 49.

CD45RO negativity and positive selection for CCR7 defined naive CD8 cells, a population that excluded terminally differentiated effector memory CD45RA+ cells. Every donor was a Caucasian adult from Nashville, Tennessee. Trimming removed 0 bases from V and 0 bases from J, with 11 bases in between. The germline V gene encodes CDR1 MNHNY and CDR2 SVGAGI (reference sequence). CDR3 size: 16 residues. Sequenced by immunoSEQ multiplex PCR; TCRdb stores in-frame clones only, minus some. The repertoire holds about 2.1 million clones, with 93% as singletons. Source material: naive CD8+ T cells from PBMCs. The sequence was obtained from a man younger than 35 in good health. Some clones in this sample may be carry-over from other donors' samples. The V call is TRBV6-6, the J call TRBJ2-5; perhaps D is TRBD1 or TRBD2 (6 bases each). The CDR3 sequence is CASSYSAGDYQETQYF. Here the CDR3 DNA reads TGTGCCAGCAGTTACTCGGCAGGGGACTACCAAGAGACCCAGTACTTC.